This entry lists 9 T cell receptor beta chains sequenced from one sample in a study of OX40 agonist ivuxolimab in advanced cancers. The library relied on the immunoSEQ multiplex PCR assay. As stored in TCRdb, this immuneACCESS dataset retains in-frame rearrangements with V and J assigned. A fraction of the clones does not appear; measured against another copy, unresolved V genes explain less than half of the discrepancy, and the remainder lacks a known reason. This sample holds roughly 11,000 clones; roughly 84% were observed only once. The leading ten clones occupy 9.2% of the sample. The source material was CD4+ or CD8+ T cells sorted from blood, sampled in a trial of the OX40 agonist ivuxolimab. The receptors derive from an adult with an advanced solid tumor such as melanoma, head and neck, liver or kidney cancer.

V gene TRBV4-3 combines with J gene TRBJ2-2, with D hard to call. Trimming stripped 4 bases from V and 6 bases from J, with 12 bases between. The CDR3 runs to 14 residues. Germline CDR1 is LGHNA and CDR2 is YSLEER. DNA for the CDR3: TGCGCCAGCAGCCCTCACAGCCTCGCCGGGGAGCTGTTTTTT. It is translated as CASSPHSLAGELFF.

The chain couples TRBV5-6 to TRBJ2-7; TRBD2 might be the D (5 bases). The CDR3 extends over 15 amino acids. The germline V and J ends were trimmed by 3 bases and 2 bases, with 15 bases remaining between them. Looked up from germline, CDR1 is SGHDT and CDR2 is YYEEEE. The CDR3 coding sequence is TGTGCCAGCAGCTCCCGCGGGCAGGTGGCCTACGAGCAGTACTTC. Its protein product is CASSSRGQVAYEQYF.

This chain uses TRBV29-1 with TRBJ1-2; 7 bases map to TRBD1. With 7 bases clipped from V and 7 bases from J, the junction kept 12 bases outside the gene matches. This CDR3 region has 13 residues. Looked up from germline, CDR1 is SQVTM and CDR2 is ANQGSEA. The CDR3 loop is CSARVTGHGGYTF. As DNA, the CDR3 is TGCAGCGCCCGTGTGACAGGGCATGGTGGCTACACCTTC.

The chain employs TRBV7-9 and TRBJ1-1; D unresolved. The CDR3 has 11 amino acids. Germline V gene sequence: CDR1 SEHNR, CDR2 FQNEAQ (reference sequence). V was shortened by 3 bases and J by 5 bases, with 4 bases between the two germline ends. For the CDR3, the DNA is TGTGCCAGCAGCTTGTGGACTGAAGCTTTCTTT. As protein: CASSLWTEAFF.

Regarding this clone: Other DNA sequences within the sample encode an identical CDR3. This chain uses TRBV7-2 with TRBJ2-7, with TRBD1 identical over 12 bases. The CDR3 length is 16 residues. The germline V gene has CDR1 SGHTA and CDR2 FQGNSA. With V trimmed by 4 bases and J by 5 bases, 9 bases remained unmatched. CDR3 bases: TGTGCCAGCAGCTACCGGTCCGGGACAGGGGGCGACGAGCAGTACTTC. Translating it yields CASSYRSGTGGDEQYF.

CDR3 DNA sequence: TGTGCCAGCAGCCCGGGCGGGACAGGGGATCCTTACGAGCAGTACTTC. Its translation: CASSPGGTGDPYEQYF. The V gene is TRBV7-9, the J gene TRBJ2-7; 10 bases fit TRBD1. Germline V gives CDR1 SEHNR, CDR2 FQNEAQ (reference sequence). CDR3 size: 16 residues. V shed 5 bases and J 4 bases; nucleotides not matched to a gene: 11. Together with reference TRBV7-9 and TRBJ2-7, the CDR3 gives the full variable domain: DTGVSQNPRHKITKRGQNVTFRCDPISEHNRLYWYRQTLGQGPEFLTYFQNEAQLEKSRLLSDRFSAERPKGSFSTLEIQRTEQGDSAMYLCASSPGGTGDPYEQYFGPGTRLTVT.

This clone was counted a few times. This sequence joins TRBV27 and TRBJ1-4; 8 bases are a match to TRBD1. The V and J ends lost 6 bases and 4 bases, in that order; junction bases with no gene match: 1. The CDR3 totals 13 residues. Germline assignment: CDR1 MNHEY and CDR2 SMNVEV (reference sequence). Here the CDR3 reads CASRGQDNEKLFF. For the CDR3, the DNA is TGTGCCAGCAGGGGACAGGATAATGAAAAACTGTTTTTT.

This chain links TRBV2 with TRBJ1-2, with D perhaps matching TRBD1 (6 bases). The CDR3 is 14 amino acids. V was pared by 3 bases and J by 1 base, with 9 bases between. Germline V gene sequence: CDR1 SNHLY, CDR2 FYNNEI. CDR3 nucleotides: TGTGCCAGCAGTGAGGGGGCATATAACTATGGCTACACCTTC. Protein product: CASSEGAYNYGYTF.

The chain uses TRBV7-2 and TRBJ1-2, with D tentatively TRBD1 (6 bases). Trimming removed 5 bases from V and 3 bases from J, with 19 bases in between. The germline gives CDR1 SGHTA, CDR2 FQGNSA. CDR3 length: 16 residues. The CDR3 loop reads CASSNFRQVLHYGYTF. CDR3 in DNA: TGTGCCAGCAGCAACTTTAGACAGGTCCTCCACTATGGCTACACCTTC.